One and the same sample provided the 13 T cell receptor beta chains below, sequenced in a study of PD-L1 blockade in urothelial cancer (dated by TCRdb to 2016 to 2017). Library prep was done by the immunoSEQ multiplex PCR assay. TCRdb provides this immuneACCESS table in a form limited to in-frame rearrangements. Some clones are lacking; in checked studies, under half of them reflect an unresolved V gene, and why the rest are absent is not known. The sample contains 60,000 to 75,000 clones, roughly 86% of them found a single time. The top ten constitute just under 15% of the sample. What the time point label conveys for this sample: pretreatment peripheral blood. The sample in question was PBMCs, obtained around atezolizumab (anti-PD-L1) treatment. Receptors were obtained from a man aged 55-75 years with urothelial cancer.

This CDR3 is CASQGQVYQPQHF. The CDR3 coding sequence is TGTGCCAGCCAGGGGCAGGTCTATCAGCCCCAGCATTTT. This rearrangement joins TRBV25-1 to TRBJ1-5; TRBD1 might be the D (6 bases). From germline, CDR1 is MGHDK and CDR2 SYGVNS. V was trimmed by 8 bases and J by 5 bases, leaving 13 bases between them. The CDR3 has 13 amino acids.

This chain uses TRBV4-3 with TRBJ2-3; the match to TRBD1 covers 7 bases. The germline V gene encodes CDR1 LGHNA and CDR2 YSLEER. V shed 0 bases, J shed 2 bases, and the junction held 8 bases outside the gene matches. This CDR3 has 17 amino acids. The CDR3 loop is CASSQDRDRSFTDTQYF. The CDR3 DNA reads as TGCGCCAGCAGCCAAGATCGGGACAGATCCTTCACAGATACGCAGTATTTT.

This rearrangement joins TRBV9 to TRBJ1-1; D ambiguous. Germline loops: CDR1 SGDLS, CDR2 YYNGEE. CDR3 length: 13 residues. The V end lost 5 bases, the J end lost 5 bases, and 13 bases lay between the germline ends. In DNA form, the CDR3 reads TGTGCCAGCAGGCTGGACGGGAGTACTGAAGCTTTCTTT. It translates to CASRLDGSTEAFF.

The rearrangement joins TRBV19 to TRBJ1-1; D is possibly TRBD1 (5 bases). CDR1 LNHDA and CDR2 SQIVND come from the germline V gene (reference sequence). This CDR3 has 15 residues. V gave up 4 bases and J gave up 1 base, with 13 bases separating them. This CDR3 reads CASSTYHTGNTEAFF. CDR3 nucleotides: TGTGCCAGTAGTACCTACCATACAGGGAACACTGAAGCTTTCTTT.

In this sample, this clone turned up once. The V and J genes are TRBV27 and TRBJ1-6; D call uncertain. The germline gives CDR1 MNHEY, CDR2 SMNVEV (reference sequence). The CDR3 is made up of 16 amino acids. V lost 1 base to trimming and J lost 0 bases, with 7 bases between them. The CDR3 coding sequence is TGTGCCAGCAGTTTATTCCCTAGCTCCTATAATTCACCCCTCCACTTT. Translating it yields CASSLFPSSYNSPLHF.

As DNA, the CDR3 is TGTGCCACCAGCAGAGAATCAGGATCTGTCGGTGAGCAGTTCTTC. Translating it yields CATSRESGSVGEQFF. The chain recombines TRBV15 with TRBJ2-1; D is ambiguous. CDR3 size: 15 residues. CDR1 LNHNV and CDR2 YYDKDF come from the germline V gene (reference sequence). V lost 0 bases and J 9 bases, leaving 15 bases between the germline ends.

This clone was seen once. The CDR3: CASSYAQGNYEQYF. CDR3 DNA: TGTGCCAGCAGTTACGCACAGGGAAACTACGAGCAGTACTTC. The J gene is TRBJ2-7, the V gene TRBV6-5, with a possible D match to TRBD1 (6 bases). Trimming removed 2 bases from V and 3 bases from J, with 11 bases in between. This CDR3 contains 14 residues. Germline CDR1 is MNHEY and CDR2 is SVGAGI.

The chain combines TRBV10-2 with TRBJ1-2; 9 bases match TRBD1. The CDR3 runs 13 residues. After removal of 2 bases from V and 8 bases from J, the junction contained 3 bases not matched to a gene. In germline, CDR1 is WSHSY, CDR2 SAAADI. CDR3 loop: CASSEPGTGGYTF. CDR3 DNA: TGCGCCAGCAGTGAGCCGGGGACAGGGGGCTACACCTTC.

V and J are TRBV5-4 and TRBJ2-3; D ambiguous. The CDR3 covers 16 residues. Germline CDR1 and CDR2: SGHNT and YYREEE (reference sequence). Trimming pared 3 bases from V and 0 bases from J, leaving 14 bases between. The CDR3 loop is CASSSDSVASTDTQYF. The CDR3 DNA reads as TGTGCCAGCAGCTCCGACTCGGTTGCTAGCACAGATACGCAGTATTTT.

This chain uses TRBV15 with TRBJ2-3; 12 nucleotides line up with TRBD2. The ends lost 0 bases at V and 5 bases at J; junction bases unmatched: 3. The germline CDR1 and CDR2 sequences are LNHNV and YYDKDF (reference sequence). The CDR3 extends over 16 amino acids. The CDR3 loop reads CATSRDSSGGGDTQYF. CDR3 coding DNA: TGTGCCACCAGCAGAGATTCTAGCGGGGGGGGAGATACGCAGTATTTT.

This clone was counted only a few times. The chain combines TRBV18 with TRBJ1-1; no definite D call. The CDR3 runs to 12 residues. Between the trimmed V and J ends, which lost 3 bases and 7 bases, there was a span of 9 bases. The V gene's germline CDR1 is KGHSH and CDR2 LQKENI. The CDR3 region is CASSPIPLEAFF. CDR3 in DNA: TGTGCCAGCTCACCTATTCCCCTTGAAGCTTTCTTT. Full variable domain (missing parts from reference TRBV18 and TRBJ1-1): NAGVMQNPRHLVRRRGQEARLRCSPMKGHSHVYWYRQLPEEGLKFMVYLQKENIIDESGMPKERFSAEFPKEGPSILRIQQVVRGDSAAYFCASSPIPLEAFFGQGTRLTVV.

The chain couples TRBV6-1 to TRBJ1-4; tentative D call: TRBD1 (5 bases). The CDR3 is 15 residues long. The V end was cut by 6 bases, the J end by 3 bases, with 14 bases between. Germline CDR1 is MNHNS and CDR2 is SASEGT. The CDR3 is CASSSLGGSNEKLFF. In DNA form, the CDR3 reads TGTGCCAGCAGCTCCCTCGGGGGTTCTAATGAAAAACTGTTTTTT.

This chain links TRBV7-2 with TRBJ1-1, with a possible D match to TRBD1 (6 bases). The CDR3 is 13 residues long. Trimming cost V 7 bases and J 3 bases, with 12 bases left between them. The V gene's germline CDR1 is SGHTA and CDR2 FQGNSA. This CDR3 is CASNNQGYTEAFF. CDR3 coding DNA: TGTGCCAGCAACAATCAGGGGTACACTGAAGCTTTCTTT.